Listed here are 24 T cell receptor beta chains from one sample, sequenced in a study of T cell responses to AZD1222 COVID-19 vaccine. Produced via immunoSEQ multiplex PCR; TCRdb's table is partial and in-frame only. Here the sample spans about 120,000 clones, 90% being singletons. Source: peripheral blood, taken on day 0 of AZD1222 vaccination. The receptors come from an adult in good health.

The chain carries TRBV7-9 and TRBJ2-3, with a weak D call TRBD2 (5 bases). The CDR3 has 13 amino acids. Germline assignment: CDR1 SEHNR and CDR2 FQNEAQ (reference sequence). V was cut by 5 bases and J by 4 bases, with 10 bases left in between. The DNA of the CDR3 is TGTGCCAGCAGCATTAGCGTATCAGATACGCAGTATTTT. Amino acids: CASSISVSDTQYF.

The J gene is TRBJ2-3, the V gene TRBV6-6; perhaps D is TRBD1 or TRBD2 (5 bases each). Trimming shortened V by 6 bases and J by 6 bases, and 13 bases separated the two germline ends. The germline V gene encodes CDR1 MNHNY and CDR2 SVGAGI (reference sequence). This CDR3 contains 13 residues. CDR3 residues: CASRPGTADTQYF. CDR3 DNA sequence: TGTGCCAGCAGGCCCGGGACCGCGGATACGCAGTATTTT.

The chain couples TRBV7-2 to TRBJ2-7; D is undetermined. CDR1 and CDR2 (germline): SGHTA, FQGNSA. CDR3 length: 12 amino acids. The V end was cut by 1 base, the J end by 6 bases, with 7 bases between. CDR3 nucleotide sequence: TGTGCCAGCAGCTTAGATCATCGCGAGCAGTACTTC. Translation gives CASSLDHREQYF.

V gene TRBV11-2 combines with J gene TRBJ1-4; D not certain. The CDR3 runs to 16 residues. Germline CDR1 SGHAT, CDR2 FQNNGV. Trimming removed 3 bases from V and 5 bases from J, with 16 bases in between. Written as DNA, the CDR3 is TGTGCCAGCAGCTTTCGTGGCGAGTCTACAAATGAAAAACTGTTTTTT. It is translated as CASSFRGESTNEKLFF.

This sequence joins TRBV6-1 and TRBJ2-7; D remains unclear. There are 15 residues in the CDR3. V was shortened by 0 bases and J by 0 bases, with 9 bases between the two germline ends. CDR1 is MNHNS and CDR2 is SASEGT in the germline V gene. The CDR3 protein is CASSEARIPSYEQYF. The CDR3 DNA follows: TGTGCCAGCAGTGAAGCGCGTATCCCCTCCTACGAGCAGTACTTC.

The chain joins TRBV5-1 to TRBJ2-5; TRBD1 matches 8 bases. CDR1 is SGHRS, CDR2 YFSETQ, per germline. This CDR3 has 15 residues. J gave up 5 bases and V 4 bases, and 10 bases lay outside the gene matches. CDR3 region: CASSAQDRVSETQYF. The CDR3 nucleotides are TGCGCCAGCAGCGCCCAGGACAGGGTGTCGGAGACCCAGTACTTC.

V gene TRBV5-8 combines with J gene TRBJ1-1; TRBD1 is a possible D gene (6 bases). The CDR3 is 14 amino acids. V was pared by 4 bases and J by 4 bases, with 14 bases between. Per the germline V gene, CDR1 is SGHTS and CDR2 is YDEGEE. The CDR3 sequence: CASSPGDRSTEAFF. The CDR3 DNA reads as TGTGCCAGCAGCCCAGGGGATCGGTCCACTGAAGCTTTCTTT.

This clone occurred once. The CDR3 DNA reads TGTGCCACCAGCTATGGCCCCTTGGCGGCCCCGGGGGGCTACACCTTC. Translated: CATSYGPLAAPGGYTF. J is TRBJ1-2 and V is TRBV15; D unresolved. V gave up 5 bases and J gave up 8 bases, with 24 bases separating them. This CDR3 region has 16 residues. The germline V gene encodes CDR1 LNHNV and CDR2 YYDKDF (reference sequence).

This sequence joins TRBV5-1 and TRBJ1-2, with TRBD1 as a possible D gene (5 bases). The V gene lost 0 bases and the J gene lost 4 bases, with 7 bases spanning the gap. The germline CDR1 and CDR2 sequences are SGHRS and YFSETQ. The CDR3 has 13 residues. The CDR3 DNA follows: TGCGCCAGCAGCTTGGGGGGGATCTATGGCTACACCTTC. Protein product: CASSLGGIYGYTF.

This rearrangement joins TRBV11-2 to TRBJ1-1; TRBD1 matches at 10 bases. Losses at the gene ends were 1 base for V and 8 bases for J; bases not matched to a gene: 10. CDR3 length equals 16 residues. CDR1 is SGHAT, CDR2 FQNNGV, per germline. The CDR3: CASSLGDRRDRGEAFF. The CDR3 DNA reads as TGTGCCAGCAGCTTAGGAGACCGCCGGGACAGGGGCGAAGCTTTCTTT.

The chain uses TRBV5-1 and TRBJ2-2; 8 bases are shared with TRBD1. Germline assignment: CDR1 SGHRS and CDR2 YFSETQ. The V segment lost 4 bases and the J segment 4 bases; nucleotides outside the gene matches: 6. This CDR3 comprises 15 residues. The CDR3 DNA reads TGCGCCAGCAGCCCGACGGACAGGGTCACCGGGGAGCTGTTTTTT. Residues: CASSPTDRVTGELFF.

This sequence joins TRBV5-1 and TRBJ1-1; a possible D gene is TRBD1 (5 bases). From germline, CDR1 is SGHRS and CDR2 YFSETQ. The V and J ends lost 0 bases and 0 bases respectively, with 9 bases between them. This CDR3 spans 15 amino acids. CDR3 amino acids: CASSLGGTLNTEAFF. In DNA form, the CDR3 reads TGCGCCAGCAGCTTGGGTGGGACCTTGAACACTGAAGCTTTCTTT.

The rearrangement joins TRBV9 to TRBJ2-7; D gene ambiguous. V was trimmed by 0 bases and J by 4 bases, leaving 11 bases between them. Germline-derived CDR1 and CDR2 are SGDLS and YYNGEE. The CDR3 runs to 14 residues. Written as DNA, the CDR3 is TGTGCCAGCAGCGTAGGGGCCCGATCTTACGAGCAGTACTTC. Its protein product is CASSVGARSYEQYF.

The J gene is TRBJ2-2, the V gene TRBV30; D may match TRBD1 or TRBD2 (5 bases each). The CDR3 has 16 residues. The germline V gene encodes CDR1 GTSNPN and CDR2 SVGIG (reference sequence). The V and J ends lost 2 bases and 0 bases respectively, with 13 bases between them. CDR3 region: CAWSTGLSANTGELFF. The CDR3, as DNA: TGTGCCTGGAGTACAGGACTCAGCGCGAACACCGGGGAGCTGTTTTTT.

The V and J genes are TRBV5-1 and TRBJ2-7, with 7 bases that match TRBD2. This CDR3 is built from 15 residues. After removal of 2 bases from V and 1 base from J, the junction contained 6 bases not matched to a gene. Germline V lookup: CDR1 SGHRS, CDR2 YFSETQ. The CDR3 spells CASSFGGRGSYEQYF. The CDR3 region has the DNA TGCGCCAGCAGCTTCGGCGGGAGAGGTTCCTACGAGCAGTACTTC.

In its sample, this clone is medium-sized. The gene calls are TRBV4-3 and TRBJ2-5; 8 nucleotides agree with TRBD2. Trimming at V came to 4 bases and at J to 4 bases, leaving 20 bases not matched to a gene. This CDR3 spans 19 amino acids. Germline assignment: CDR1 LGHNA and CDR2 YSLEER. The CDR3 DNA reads TGCGCCAGCAGCCCCCAGATCGTGGGCCAGCGGGAGTTCGGAGAGACCCAGTACTTC. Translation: CASSPQIVGQREFGETQYF.

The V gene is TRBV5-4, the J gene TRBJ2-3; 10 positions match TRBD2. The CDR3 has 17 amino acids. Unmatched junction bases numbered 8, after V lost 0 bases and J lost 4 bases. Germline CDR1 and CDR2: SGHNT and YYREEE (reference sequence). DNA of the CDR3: TGTGCCAGCAGCTTGGCCTCGTCTAGCGGGAGTGCAGATACGCAGTATTTT. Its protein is CASSLASSSGSADTQYF. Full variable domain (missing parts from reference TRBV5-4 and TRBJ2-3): ETGVTQSPTHLIKTRGQQVTLRCSSQSGHNTVSWYQQALGQGPQFIFQYYREEENGRGNFPPRFSGLQFPNYSSELNVNALELDDSALYLCASSLASSSGSADTQYFGPGTRLTVL.

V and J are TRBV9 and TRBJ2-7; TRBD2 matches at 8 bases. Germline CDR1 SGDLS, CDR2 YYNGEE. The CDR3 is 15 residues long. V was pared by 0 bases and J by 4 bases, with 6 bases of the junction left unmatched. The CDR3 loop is CASSVASGRSYEQYF. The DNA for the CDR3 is TGTGCCAGCAGCGTAGCGAGCGGGAGATCTTACGAGCAGTACTTC. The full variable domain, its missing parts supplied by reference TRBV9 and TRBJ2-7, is DSGVTQTPKHLITATGQRVTLRCSPRSGDLSVYWYQQSLDQGLQFLIQYYNGEERAKGNILERFSAQQFPDLHSELNLSSLELGDSALYFCASSVASGRSYEQYFGPGTRLTVT.

The CDR3 region has the DNA TGCGCCAGCAGCTTGTTGCCGGGGGCAACTAATGAAAAACTGTTTTTT. Residues: CASSLLPGATNEKLFF. The genes are TRBV5-1 and TRBJ1-4; tentative D call: TRBD1 (5 bases). The CDR3 is 16 residues long. Germline V gene data show CDR1 as SGHRS and CDR2 as YFSETQ. V shed 1 base and J shed 0 bases, with 10 bases lying between them.

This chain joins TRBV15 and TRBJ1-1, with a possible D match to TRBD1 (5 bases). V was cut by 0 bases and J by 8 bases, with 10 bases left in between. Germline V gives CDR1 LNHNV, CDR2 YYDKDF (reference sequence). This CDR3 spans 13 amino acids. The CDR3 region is CATSRDLGGEAFF. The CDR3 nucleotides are TGTGCCACCAGCAGAGATCTGGGGGGGGAAGCTTTCTTT.

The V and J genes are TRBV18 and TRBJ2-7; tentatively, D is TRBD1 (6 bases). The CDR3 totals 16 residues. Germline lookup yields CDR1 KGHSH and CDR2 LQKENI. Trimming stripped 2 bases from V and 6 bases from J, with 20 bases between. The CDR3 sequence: CASSPEPLTGQGEQYF. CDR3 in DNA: TGTGCCAGCTCACCAGAACCTCTCACAGGGCAAGGCGAGCAGTACTTC.

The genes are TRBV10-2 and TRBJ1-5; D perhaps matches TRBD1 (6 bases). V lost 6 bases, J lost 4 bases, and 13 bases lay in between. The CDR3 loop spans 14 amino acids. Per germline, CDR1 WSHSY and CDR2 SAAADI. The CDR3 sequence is CASSAQGGNQPQHF. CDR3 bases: TGCGCCAGCAGCGCACAGGGTGGGAATCAGCCCCAGCATTTT.

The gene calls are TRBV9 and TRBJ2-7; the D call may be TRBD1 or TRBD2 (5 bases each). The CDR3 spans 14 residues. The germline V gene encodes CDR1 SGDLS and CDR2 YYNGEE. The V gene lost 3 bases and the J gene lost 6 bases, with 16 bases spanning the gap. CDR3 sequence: CASSGNPSGTEQYF. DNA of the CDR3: TGTGCCAGCAGCGGTAACCCGAGTGGGACCGAGCAGTACTTC.

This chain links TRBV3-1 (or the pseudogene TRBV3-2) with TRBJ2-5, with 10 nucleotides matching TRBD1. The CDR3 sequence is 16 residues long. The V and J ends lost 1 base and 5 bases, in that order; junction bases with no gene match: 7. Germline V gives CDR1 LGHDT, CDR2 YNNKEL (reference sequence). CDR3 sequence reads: CASSQGGQGRGETQYF. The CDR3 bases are TGTGCCAGCAGCCAAGGGGGACAGGGGCGAGGGGAGACCCAGTACTTC.